Included here is one T cell receptor (beta chain) sequence, with context. Antigen specificity is unknown. In the original workflow: Junction-only sequences without quality scores were provided by ImmunoSEQ, so filtering was different. The protocol was immunoSEQ multiplex PCR, while the TCRdb copy is restricted to in-frame clones and leaves out a portion. V and J calls and clone size come straight from that table; D and trimming were deduced from the DNA. This sample has about a million clones, with 70% to 80% found just once. CDR3 size: 14 residues. Trimming removed 6 bases from V and 5 bases from J; junction bases left unmatched: 9. The germline V gene encodes CDR1 MNHEY and CDR2 SMNVEV (reference sequence). These data belong to a study of shared clonotypes between healthy human individuals. Study-wide findings and caveats: Of the naive CD4 clonotypes, about 5% were shared across a few donors. Rarefaction analysis demonstrated incomplete sorted-subset sequencing notwithstanding large depth. A reduction in generation probabilities was seen for non-shared clonotypes relative to those shared by all four donors.

The sequence was collected from a man between 18 and 35 years old in good health. Some clones in this sample may be carry-over from other donors' samples. Source material: memory CD4+ T cells from PBMCs. Subset denoted: CD45RA-negative fraction. This rearrangement joins TRBV27 to TRBJ2-7; TRBD1 matches at 8 bases. CDR3 nucleotides: TGTGCCAGCAGCCTACCGGGACAGGCCCACGAGCAGTACTTC. It is translated as CASSLPGQAHEQYF.